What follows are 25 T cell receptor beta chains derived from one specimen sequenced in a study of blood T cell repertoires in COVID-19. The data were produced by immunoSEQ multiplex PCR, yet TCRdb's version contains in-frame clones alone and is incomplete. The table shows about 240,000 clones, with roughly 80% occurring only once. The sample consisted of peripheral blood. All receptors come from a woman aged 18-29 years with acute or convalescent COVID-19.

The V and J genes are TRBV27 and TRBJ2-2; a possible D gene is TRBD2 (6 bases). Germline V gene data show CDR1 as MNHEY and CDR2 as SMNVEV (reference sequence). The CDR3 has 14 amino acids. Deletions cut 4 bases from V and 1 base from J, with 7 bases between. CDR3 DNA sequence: TGTGCCAGCAGTTACGGGGGGAACACCGGGGAGCTGTTTTTT. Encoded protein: CASSYGGNTGELFF.

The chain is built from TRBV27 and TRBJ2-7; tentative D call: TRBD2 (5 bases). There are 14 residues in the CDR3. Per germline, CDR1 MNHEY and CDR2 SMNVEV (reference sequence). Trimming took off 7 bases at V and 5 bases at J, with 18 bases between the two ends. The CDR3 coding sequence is TGTGCCAGCAACCCCTTGGGAGTTCGGAACGAGCAGTACTTC. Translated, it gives CASNPLGVRNEQYF.

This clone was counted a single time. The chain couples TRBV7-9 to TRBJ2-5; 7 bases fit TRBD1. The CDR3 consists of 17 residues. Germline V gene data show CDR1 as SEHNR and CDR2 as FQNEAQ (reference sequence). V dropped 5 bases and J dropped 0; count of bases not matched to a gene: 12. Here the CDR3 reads CASSRGRDRRNQETQYF. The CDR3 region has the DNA TGTGCCAGCAGCCGCGGAAGGGACAGAAGAAACCAAGAGACCCAGTACTTC.

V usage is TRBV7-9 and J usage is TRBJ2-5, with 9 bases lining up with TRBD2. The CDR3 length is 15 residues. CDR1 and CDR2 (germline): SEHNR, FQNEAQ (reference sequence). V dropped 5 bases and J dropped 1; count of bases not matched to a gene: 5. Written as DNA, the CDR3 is TGTGCCAGCAGCCACGTAGCGGGAGCCCAAGAGACCCAGTACTTC. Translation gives CASSHVAGAQETQYF.

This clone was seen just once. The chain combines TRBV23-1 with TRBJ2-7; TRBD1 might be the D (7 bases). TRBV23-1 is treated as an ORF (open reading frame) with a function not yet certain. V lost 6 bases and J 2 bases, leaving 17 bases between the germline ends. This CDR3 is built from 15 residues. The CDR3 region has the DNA TGCGCCAGCAGGCACCAGGGGGGTGAGCCCTACGAGCAGTACTTC. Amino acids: CASRHQGGEPYEQYF.

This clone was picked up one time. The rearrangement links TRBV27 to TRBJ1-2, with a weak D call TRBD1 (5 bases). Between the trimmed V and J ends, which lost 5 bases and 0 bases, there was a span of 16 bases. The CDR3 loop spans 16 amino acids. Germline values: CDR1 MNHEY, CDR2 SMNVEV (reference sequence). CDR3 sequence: CASSTRDWGSNYGYTF. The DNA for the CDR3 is TGTGCCAGCAGTACCCGGGACTGGGGATCTAACTATGGCTACACCTTC.

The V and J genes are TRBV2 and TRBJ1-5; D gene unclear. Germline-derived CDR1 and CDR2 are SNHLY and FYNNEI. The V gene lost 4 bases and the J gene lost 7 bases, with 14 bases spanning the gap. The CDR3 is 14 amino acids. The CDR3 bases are TGTGCCAGCAGTGGGGGAGCCCCGGGCCAGCCCCAGCATTTT. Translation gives CASSGGAPGQPQHF.

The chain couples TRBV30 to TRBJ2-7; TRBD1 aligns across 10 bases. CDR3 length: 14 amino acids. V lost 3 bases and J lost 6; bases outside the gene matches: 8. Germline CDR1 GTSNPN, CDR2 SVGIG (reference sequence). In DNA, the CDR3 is TGTGCCTGGAGGGGGGGACAGGGGATTGGCGAGCAGTACTTC. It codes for CAWRGGQGIGEQYF.

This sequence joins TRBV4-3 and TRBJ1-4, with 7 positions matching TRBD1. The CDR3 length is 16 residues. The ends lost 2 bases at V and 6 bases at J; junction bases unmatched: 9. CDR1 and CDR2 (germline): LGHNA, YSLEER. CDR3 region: CASSQSQGRGHEKLFF. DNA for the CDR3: TGCGCCAGCAGCCAATCCCAGGGAAGGGGGCATGAAAAACTGTTTTTT.

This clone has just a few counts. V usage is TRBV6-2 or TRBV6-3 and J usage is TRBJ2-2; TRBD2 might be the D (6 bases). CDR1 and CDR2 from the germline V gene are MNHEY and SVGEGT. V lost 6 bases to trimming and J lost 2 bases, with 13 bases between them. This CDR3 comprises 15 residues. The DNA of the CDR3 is TGTGCCAGCAGCTTAGCGGAGATTAACACCGGGGAGCTGTTTTTT. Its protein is CASSLAEINTGELFF.

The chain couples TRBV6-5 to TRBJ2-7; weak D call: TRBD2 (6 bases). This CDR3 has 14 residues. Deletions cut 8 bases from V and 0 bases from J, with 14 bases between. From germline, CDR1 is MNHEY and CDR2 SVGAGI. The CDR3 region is CASGEAGASYEQYF. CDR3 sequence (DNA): TGTGCCAGCGGGGAGGCCGGGGCCTCCTACGAGCAGTACTTC.

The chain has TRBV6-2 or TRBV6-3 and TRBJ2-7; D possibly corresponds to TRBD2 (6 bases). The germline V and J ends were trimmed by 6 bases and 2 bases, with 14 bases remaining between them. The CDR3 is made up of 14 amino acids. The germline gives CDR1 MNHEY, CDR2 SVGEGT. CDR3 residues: CASSQEGPAYEQYF. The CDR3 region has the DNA TGTGCCAGCAGCCAGGAGGGGCCGGCCTACGAGCAGTACTTC.

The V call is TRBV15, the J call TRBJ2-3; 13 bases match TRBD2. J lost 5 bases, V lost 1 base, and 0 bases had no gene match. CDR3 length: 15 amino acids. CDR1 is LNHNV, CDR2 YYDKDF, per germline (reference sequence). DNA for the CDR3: TGTGCCACCAGCAGAGGGACTAGCGGGGGAGATACGCAGTATTTT. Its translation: CATSRGTSGGDTQYF.

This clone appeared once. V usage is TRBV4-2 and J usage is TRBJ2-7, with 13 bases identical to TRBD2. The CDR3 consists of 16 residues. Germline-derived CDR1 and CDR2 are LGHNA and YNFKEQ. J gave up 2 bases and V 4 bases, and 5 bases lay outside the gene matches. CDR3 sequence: CASSLLAGGIPYEQYF. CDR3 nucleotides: TGTGCCAGCAGCCTACTAGCGGGAGGGATTCCCTACGAGCAGTACTTC.

The DNA of the CDR3 is TGTGCCAGCAGTACCCACAGGGGGCGAGGCACTGAAGCTTTCTTT. Amino acids: CASSTHRGRGTEAFF. The rearrangement uses TRBV27 and TRBJ1-1; 9 nucleotides agree with TRBD1. This CDR3 spans 15 amino acids. V shed 5 bases and J 4 bases; nucleotides not matched to a gene: 8. Germline CDR1 reads MNHEY; CDR2 reads SMNVEV (reference sequence).

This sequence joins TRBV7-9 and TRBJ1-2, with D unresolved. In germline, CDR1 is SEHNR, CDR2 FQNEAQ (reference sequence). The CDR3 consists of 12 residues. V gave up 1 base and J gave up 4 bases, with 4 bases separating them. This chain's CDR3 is CASSLERYGYTF. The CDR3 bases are TGTGCCAGCAGCTTAGAGCGCTATGGCTACACCTTC.

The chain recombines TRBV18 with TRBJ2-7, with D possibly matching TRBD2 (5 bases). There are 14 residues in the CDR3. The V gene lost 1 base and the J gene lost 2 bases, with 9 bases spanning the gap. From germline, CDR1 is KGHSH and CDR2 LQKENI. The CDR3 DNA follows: TGTGCCAGCTCACCACGGGAAGCGGCCTACGAGCAGTACTTC. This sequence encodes CASSPREAAYEQYF.

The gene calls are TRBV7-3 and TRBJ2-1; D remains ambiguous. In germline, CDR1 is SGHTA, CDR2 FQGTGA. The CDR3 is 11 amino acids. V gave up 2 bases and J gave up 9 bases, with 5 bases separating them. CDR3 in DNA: TGTGCCAGCAGCTTAGGTAGTGAGCAGTTCTTC. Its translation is CASSLGSEQFF.

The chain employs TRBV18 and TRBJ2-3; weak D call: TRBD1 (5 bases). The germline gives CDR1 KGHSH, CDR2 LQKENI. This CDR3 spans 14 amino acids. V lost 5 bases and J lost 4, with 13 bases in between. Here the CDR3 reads CASSLTGGSDTQYF. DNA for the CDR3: TGTGCCAGCTCATTAACAGGTGGATCAGATACGCAGTATTTT.

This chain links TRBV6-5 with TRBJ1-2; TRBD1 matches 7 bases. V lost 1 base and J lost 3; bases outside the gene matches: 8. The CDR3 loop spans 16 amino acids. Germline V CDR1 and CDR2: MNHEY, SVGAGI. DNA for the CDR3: TGTGCCAGCAGTTACTACATTGGGACAGCAGACTATGGCTACACCTTC. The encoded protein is CASSYYIGTADYGYTF.

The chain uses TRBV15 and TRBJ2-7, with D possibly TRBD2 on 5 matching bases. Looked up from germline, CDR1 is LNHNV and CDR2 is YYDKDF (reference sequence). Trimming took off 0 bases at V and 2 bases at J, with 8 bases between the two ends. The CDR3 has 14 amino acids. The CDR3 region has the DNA TGTGCCACCAGCAGAGATTGGGGAGCCTACGAGCAGTACTTC. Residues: CATSRDWGAYEQYF.

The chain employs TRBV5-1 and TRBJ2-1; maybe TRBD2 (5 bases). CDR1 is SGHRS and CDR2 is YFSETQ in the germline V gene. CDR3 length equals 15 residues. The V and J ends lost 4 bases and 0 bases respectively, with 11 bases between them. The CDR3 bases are TGCGCCAGCAGCCCCGGACTTGGCTCCTACAATGAGCAGTTCTTC. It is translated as CASSPGLGSYNEQFF.

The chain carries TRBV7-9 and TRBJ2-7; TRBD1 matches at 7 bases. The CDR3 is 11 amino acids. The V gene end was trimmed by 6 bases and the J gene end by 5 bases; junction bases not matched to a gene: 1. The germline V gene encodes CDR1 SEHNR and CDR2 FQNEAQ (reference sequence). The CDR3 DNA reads TGTGCCAGCAGACAGGGGAACGAGCAGTACTTC. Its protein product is CASRQGNEQYF. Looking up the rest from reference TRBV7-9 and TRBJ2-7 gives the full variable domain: DTGVSQNPRHKITKRGQNVTFRCDPISEHNRLYWYRQTLGQGPEFLTYFQNEAQLEKSRLLSDRFSAERPKGSFSTLEIQRTEQGDSAMYLCASRQGNEQYFGPGTRLTVT.

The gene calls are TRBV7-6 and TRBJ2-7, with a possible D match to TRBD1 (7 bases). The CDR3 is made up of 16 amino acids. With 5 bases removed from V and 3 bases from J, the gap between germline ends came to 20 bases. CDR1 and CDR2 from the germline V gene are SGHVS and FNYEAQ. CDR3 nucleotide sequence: TGTGCCAGCAGCCCTAGGGGGCGGGACAGATACTACGAGCAGTACTTC. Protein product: CASSPRGRDRYYEQYF.

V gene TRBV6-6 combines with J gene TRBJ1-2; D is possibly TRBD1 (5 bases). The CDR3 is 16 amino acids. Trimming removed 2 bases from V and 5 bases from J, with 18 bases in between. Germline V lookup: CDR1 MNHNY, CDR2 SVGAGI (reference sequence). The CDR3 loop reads CASSYPSQGREYGYTF. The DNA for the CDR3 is TGTGCCAGCAGTTACCCAAGCCAGGGCAGAGAGTATGGCTACACCTTC.